Below are 18 T cell receptor beta chains sequenced from a single sample in a study of cytomegalovirus exposure and HLA in healthy donors. The data were produced by immunoSEQ multiplex PCR, yet TCRdb's version contains in-frame clones alone and is incomplete. The sample consists of roughly 86,000 clones, about 96% of them appearing once. The sequencing sample was made of PBMCs. The receptors were gathered from a man between 18 and 35 years old in good health and CMV-seropositive.

V and J are TRBV27 and TRBJ2-1; 9 bases line up with TRBD2. Germline loops: CDR1 MNHEY, CDR2 SMNVEV (reference sequence). V lost 3 bases and J lost 4; bases outside the gene matches: 22. This CDR3 region has 21 residues. The CDR3 nucleotides read TGTGCCAGCAGTTTCCCCACGGCACAGGAAAAGGGACTAGCAGCTTACAATGAGCAGTTCTTC. As protein: CASSFPTAQEKGLAAYNEQFF.

The CDR3 spells CASRDSYEQYF. The CDR3 nucleotides are TGTGCCAGCCGGGATTCCTACGAGCAGTACTTC. The chain employs TRBV2 and TRBJ2-7; tentatively, D is TRBD2 (5 bases). The CDR3 loop spans 11 amino acids. The V and J ends lost 8 bases and 1 base respectively, with 6 bases between them. CDR1 and CDR2 (germline): SNHLY, FYNNEI.

The chain has TRBV19 and TRBJ2-7, with TRBD1 identical over 10 bases. The germline CDR1 and CDR2 sequences are LNHDA and SQIVND (reference sequence). V was clipped by 6 bases and J by 5 bases; unmatched bases: 4. The CDR3 is made up of 13 amino acids. The CDR3 protein is CASRAGTGDEQYF. The DNA of the CDR3 is TGTGCCAGTAGGGCAGGGACAGGGGACGAGCAGTACTTC.

V usage is TRBV5-1 and J usage is TRBJ2-7, with 11 bases lining up with TRBD1. The V gene end was trimmed by 5 bases and the J gene end by 4 bases; junction bases not matched to a gene: 2. Germline CDR1 reads SGHRS; CDR2 reads YFSETQ. The CDR3 sequence is 13 residues long. The chain's CDR3 is CASRRDRGYEQYF. CDR3 DNA: TGCGCCAGCAGGAGGGACAGGGGGTACGAGCAGTACTTC.

The chain carries TRBV7-9 and TRBJ2-7, with 7 bases identical to TRBD2. V lost 1 base, J lost 3 bases, and 6 bases stayed unmatched. Germline CDR1 is SEHNR and CDR2 is FQNEAQ (reference sequence). This CDR3 has 15 amino acids. This chain's CDR3 is CASSLGGPSGYEQYF. As DNA, the CDR3 is TGTGCCAGCAGCTTAGGGGGTCCTAGCGGCTACGAGCAGTACTTC.

This CDR3 is CASSQFSQGAGTEAFF. DNA of the CDR3: TGCGCCAGCAGCCAATTTTCGCAGGGGGCGGGCACTGAAGCTTTCTTT. The chain has TRBV4-1 and TRBJ1-1; 8 positions agree with TRBD1. Germline lookup yields CDR1 MGHRA and CDR2 YSYEKL. Trimming at V came to 2 bases and at J to 4 bases, leaving 9 bases not matched to a gene. CDR3 length equals 16 residues.

The chain links TRBV6-1 to TRBJ2-7; 8 nucleotides line up with TRBD1. V trimming: 6 bases; J trimming: 2 bases; junction bases outside the gene matches: 6. CDR1 is MNHNS, CDR2 SASEGT, per germline. The CDR3 contains 14 residues. CDR3 sequence: CASSPDRGPYEQYF. CDR3 in DNA: TGTGCCAGCAGCCCCGACAGGGGCCCCTACGAGCAGTACTTC.

The chain carries TRBV7-2 and TRBJ2-7; 10 bases are a match to TRBD2. The CDR3 is 15 amino acids. Per the germline V gene, CDR1 is SGHTA and CDR2 is FQGNSA. Germline trimming cut 2 bases from V and 2 bases from J; bases unmatched to any gene: 3. CDR3 in amino acids: CASSLPSGSPYEQYF. DNA for the CDR3: TGTGCCAGCAGCTTACCTAGCGGGAGTCCCTACGAGCAGTACTTC.

The chain is built from TRBV7-9 and TRBJ2-7; TRBD2 is a possible D gene (5 bases). The V end was cut by 0 bases, the J end by 11 bases, with 8 bases between. This CDR3 is built from 11 residues. Germline V gives CDR1 SEHNR, CDR2 FQNEAQ (reference sequence). DNA of the CDR3: TGTGCCAGCAGCTTAGCTACGGAGGAGTACTTC. Encoded protein: CASSLATEEYF.

The rearrangement joins TRBV2 to TRBJ1-5, with TRBD1 as a possible D gene (5 bases). There are 13 residues in the CDR3. The V gene's germline CDR1 is SNHLY and CDR2 FYNNEI. Trimming stripped 5 bases from V and 3 bases from J, with 8 bases between. This chain's CDR3 is CASSLDNNQPQHF. CDR3 in DNA: TGTGCCAGCAGTCTGGACAACAATCAGCCCCAGCATTTT. The whole variable domain, filled in from reference TRBV2 and TRBJ1-5, reads EPEVTQTPSHQVTQMGQEVILRCVPISNHLYFYWYRQILGQKVEFLVSFYNNEISEKSEIFDDQFSVERPDGSNFTLKIRSTKLEDSAMYFCASSLDNNQPQHFGDGTRLSIL.

The chain links TRBV19 to TRBJ2-3, with D possibly being TRBD1 (6 bases). Trimming removed 9 bases at V and 11 bases at J, with 24 bases between. The CDR3 loop spans 14 amino acids. Germline loops: CDR1 LNHDA, CDR2 SQIVND (reference sequence). The CDR3 coding sequence is TGTGCCAGCCGCTCTCCGGACCTCAGGGGTAGGCAGTATTTT. Its translation: CASRSPDLRGRQYF.

The chain combines TRBV14 with TRBJ2-7; perhaps TRBD2 as D (6 bases). Germline CDR1 reads SGHDN; CDR2 reads FVKESK. There are 11 residues in the CDR3. V dropped 4 bases and J dropped 10 bases, with 11 bases sitting between them. The CDR3 DNA sequence: TGTGCCAGCAGCCCCGGGACTTTCCAGTACTTC. Amino acids: CASSPGTFQYF. Looking up the rest from reference TRBV14 and TRBJ2-7 gives the full variable domain: EAGVTQFPSHSVIEKGQTVTLRCDPISGHDNLYWYRRVMGKEIKFLLHFVKESKQDESGMPNNRFLAERTGGTYSTLKVQPAELEDSGVYFCASSPGTFQYFGPGTRLTVT.

The CDR3 here is CASSLPGTGLQETQYF. In DNA form, the CDR3 reads TGTGCCAGCTCTCTCCCCGGGACAGGCTTGCAAGAGACCCAGTACTTC. The V gene is TRBV7-2, the J gene TRBJ2-5, with 8 positions matching TRBD1. There are 16 residues in the CDR3. V lost 8 bases, J lost 2 bases, and 13 bases stayed unmatched. The germline V gene has CDR1 SGHTA and CDR2 FQGNSA. Drawing the rest from reference TRBV7-2 and TRBJ2-5, the complete variable domain is GAGVSQSPSNKVTEKGKDVELRCDPISGHTALYWYRQSLGQGLEFLIYFQGNSAPDKSGLPSDRFSAERTGGSVSTLTIQRTQQEDSAVYLCASSLPGTGLQETQYFGPGTRLLVL.

The CDR3 sequence: CASSLDEANQPQHF. DNA for the CDR3: TGTGCCAGCAGCCTTGATGAGGCAAATCAGCCCCAGCATTTT. V gene TRBV28 combines with J gene TRBJ1-5, with D unclear. The V gene lost 6 bases and the J gene lost 4 bases, with 13 bases spanning the gap. Germline loops: CDR1 MDHEN, CDR2 SYDVKM. The length of the CDR3 is 14 residues.

The J gene is TRBJ1-1, the V gene TRBV7-6; 7 positions agree with TRBD1. The CDR3 is made up of 14 amino acids. J gave up 4 bases and V 2 bases, and 4 bases lay outside the gene matches. CDR1 and CDR2 from the germline V gene are SGHVS and FNYEAQ. The CDR3 region has the DNA TGTGCCAGCAGCTTAAGACAGGGTGGCACTGAAGCTTTCTTT. This translates into CASSLRQGGTEAFF.

This chain uses TRBV11-2 with TRBJ2-3, with 9 bases aligning to TRBD2. CDR3 length: 13 residues. V was clipped by 1 base and J by 10 bases; unmatched bases: 3. CDR1 is SGHAT, CDR2 FQNNGV, per germline. The CDR3 DNA reads TGTGCCAGCAGCTTAGGACTAGCGGAGGCGCAGTATTTT. It yields the protein CASSLGLAEAQYF. The full variable domain, its missing parts supplied by reference TRBV11-2 and TRBJ2-3, is EAGVAQSPRYKIIEKRQSVAFWCNPISGHATLYWYQQILGQGPKLLIQFQNNGVVDDSQLPKDRFSAERLKGVDSTLKIQPAKLEDSAVYLCASSLGLAEAQYFGPGTRLTVL.

The chain joins TRBV6-6 to TRBJ1-3; D is unresolved. The V and J ends lost 2 bases and 0 bases respectively, with 5 bases between them. Germline loops: CDR1 MNHNY, CDR2 SVGAGI (reference sequence). The CDR3 is made up of 14 amino acids. CDR3 bases: TGTGCCAGCAGTTACATTATCTCTGGAAACACCATATATTTT. Protein: CASSYIISGNTIYF.

The chain carries TRBV11-2 and TRBJ2-7; 7 nucleotides line up with TRBD1. Losses at the gene ends were 5 bases for V and 4 bases for J; bases not matched to a gene: 11. Per the germline V gene, CDR1 is SGHAT and CDR2 is FQNNGV. This CDR3 is 15 amino acids long. The DNA of the CDR3 is TGTGCCAGCAGCGACTATAACAGGGGCCCATACGAGCAGTACTTC. Amino acid sequence: CASSDYNRGPYEQYF.